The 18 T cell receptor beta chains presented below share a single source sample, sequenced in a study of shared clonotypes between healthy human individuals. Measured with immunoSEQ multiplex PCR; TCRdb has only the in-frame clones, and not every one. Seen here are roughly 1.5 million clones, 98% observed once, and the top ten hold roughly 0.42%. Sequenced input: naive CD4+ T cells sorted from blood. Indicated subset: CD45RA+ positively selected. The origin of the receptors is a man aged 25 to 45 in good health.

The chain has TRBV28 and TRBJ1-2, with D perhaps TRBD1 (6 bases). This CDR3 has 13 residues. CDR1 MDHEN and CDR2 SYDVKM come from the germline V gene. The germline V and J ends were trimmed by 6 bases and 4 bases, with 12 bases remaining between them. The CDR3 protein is CASSPGQIYGYTF. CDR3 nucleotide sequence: TGTGCCAGCAGCCCCGGACAGATCTATGGCTACACCTTC.

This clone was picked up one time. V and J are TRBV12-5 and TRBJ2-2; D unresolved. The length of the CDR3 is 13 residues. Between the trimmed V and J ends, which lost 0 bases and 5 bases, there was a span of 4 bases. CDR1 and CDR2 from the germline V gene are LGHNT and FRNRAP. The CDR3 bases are TGTGCTAGTGGTTTGGTACTGACCGGGGAGCTGTTTTTT. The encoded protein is CASGLVLTGELFF. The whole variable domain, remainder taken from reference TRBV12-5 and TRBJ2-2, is DARVTQTPRHKVTEMGQEVTMRCQPILGHNTVFWYRQTMMQGLELLAYFRNRAPLDDSGMPKDRFSAEMPDATLATLKIQPSEPRDSAVYFCASGLVLTGELFFGEGSRLTVL.

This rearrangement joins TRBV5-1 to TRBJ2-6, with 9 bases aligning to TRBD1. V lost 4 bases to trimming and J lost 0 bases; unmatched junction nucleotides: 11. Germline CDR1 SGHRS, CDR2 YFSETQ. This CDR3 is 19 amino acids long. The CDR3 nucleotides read TGCGCCAGCAGCGTCTATTTTCCGGGACAGGGCTCTGGGGCCAACGTCCTGACTTTC. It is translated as CASSVYFPGQGSGANVLTF.

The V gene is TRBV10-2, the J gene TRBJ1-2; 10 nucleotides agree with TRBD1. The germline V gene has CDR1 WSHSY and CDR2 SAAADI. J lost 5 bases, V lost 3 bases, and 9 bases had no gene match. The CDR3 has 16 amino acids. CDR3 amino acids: CASSDLGGTGAYGYTF. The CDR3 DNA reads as TGCGCCAGCAGTGATTTGGGCGGGACAGGGGCTTATGGCTACACCTTC.

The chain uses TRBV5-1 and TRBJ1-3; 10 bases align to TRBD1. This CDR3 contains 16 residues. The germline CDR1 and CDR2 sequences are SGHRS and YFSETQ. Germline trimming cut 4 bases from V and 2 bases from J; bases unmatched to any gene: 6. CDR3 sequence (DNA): TGCGCCAGCAGCACCTGGACAGGGGGTACTGGAAACACCATATATTTT. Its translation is CASSTWTGGTGNTIYF.

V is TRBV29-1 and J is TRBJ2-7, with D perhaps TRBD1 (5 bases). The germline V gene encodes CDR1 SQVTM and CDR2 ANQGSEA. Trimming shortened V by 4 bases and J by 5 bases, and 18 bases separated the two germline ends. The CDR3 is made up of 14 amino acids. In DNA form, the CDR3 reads TGCAGCGTTGTCCCCAGGGTTGGGTTTCACGAGCAGTACTTC. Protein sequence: CSVVPRVGFHEQYF.

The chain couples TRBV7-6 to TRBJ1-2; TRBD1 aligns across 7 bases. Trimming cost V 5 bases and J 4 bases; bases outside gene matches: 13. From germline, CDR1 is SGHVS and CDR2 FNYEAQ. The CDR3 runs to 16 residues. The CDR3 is CASSPRQGRVPYGYTF. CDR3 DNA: TGTGCCAGCAGCCCCCGACAGGGTAGAGTGCCCTATGGCTACACCTTC.

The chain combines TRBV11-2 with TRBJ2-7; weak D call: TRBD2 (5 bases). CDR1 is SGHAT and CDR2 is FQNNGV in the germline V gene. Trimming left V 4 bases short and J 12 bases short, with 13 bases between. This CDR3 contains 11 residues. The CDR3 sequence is CASSSGSLLYF. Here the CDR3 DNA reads TGTGCCAGCAGCTCGGGATCATTGCTGTACTTC.

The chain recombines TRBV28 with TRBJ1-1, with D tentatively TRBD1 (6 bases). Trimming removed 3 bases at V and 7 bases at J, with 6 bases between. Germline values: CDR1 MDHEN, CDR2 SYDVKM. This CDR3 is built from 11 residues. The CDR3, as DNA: TGTGCCAGCAGTTTGGACAGTGAAGCTTTCTTT. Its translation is CASSLDSEAFF. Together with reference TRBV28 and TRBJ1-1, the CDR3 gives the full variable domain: DVKVTQSSRYLVKRTGEKVFLECVQDMDHENMFWYRQDPGLGLRLIYFSYDVKMKEKGDIPEGYSVSREKKERFSLILESASTNQTSMYLCASSLDSEAFFGQGTRLTVV.

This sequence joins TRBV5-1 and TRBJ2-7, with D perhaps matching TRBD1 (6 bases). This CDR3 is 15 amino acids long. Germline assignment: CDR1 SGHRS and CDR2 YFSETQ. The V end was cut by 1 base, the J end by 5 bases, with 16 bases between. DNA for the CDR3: TGCGCCAGCAGCTTGAGGGTACAGGGAGTCGACGAGCAGTACTTC. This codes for CASSLRVQGVDEQYF.

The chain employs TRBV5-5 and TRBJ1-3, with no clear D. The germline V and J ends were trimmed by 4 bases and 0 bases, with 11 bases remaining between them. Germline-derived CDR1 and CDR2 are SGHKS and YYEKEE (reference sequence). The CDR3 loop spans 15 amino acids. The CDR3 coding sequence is TGTGCCAGCAGCGGCAGGTCAAACTCTGGAAACACCATATATTTT. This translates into CASSGRSNSGNTIYF.

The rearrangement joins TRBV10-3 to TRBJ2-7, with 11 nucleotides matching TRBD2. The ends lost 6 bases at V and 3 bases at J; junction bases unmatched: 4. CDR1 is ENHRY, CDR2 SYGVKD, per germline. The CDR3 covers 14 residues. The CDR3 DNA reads TGTGCCATCAGAGGACTAGCGGGTGGCTACGAGCAGTACTTC. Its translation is CAIRGLAGGYEQYF.

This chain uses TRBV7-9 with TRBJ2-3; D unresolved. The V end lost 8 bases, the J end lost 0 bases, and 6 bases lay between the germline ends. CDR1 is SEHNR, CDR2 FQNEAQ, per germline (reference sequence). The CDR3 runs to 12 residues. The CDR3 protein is CASQYSTDTQYF. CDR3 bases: TGTGCCAGCCAATACAGCACAGATACGCAGTATTTT.

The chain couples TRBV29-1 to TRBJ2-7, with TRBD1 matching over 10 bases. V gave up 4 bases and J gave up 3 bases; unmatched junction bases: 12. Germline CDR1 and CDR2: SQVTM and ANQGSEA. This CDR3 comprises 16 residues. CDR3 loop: CSVGGTGVLDRYEQYF. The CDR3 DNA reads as TGCAGCGTTGGAGGGACAGGGGTCCTGGATCGCTACGAGCAGTACTTC.

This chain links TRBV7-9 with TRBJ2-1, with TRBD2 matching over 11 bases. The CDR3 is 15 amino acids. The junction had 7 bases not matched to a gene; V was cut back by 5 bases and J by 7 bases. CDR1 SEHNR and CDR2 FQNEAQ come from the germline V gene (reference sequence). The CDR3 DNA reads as TGTGCCAGCAGCCTCGGGACTAGCGGTACGAATGAGCAGTTCTTC. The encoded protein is CASSLGTSGTNEQFF.

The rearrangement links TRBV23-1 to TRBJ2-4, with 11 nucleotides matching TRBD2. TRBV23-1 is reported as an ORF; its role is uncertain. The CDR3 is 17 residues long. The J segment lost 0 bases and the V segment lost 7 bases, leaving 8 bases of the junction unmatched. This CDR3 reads CASTKLAGVGAKNIQYF. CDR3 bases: TGCGCCAGCACCAAACTAGCGGGAGTCGGAGCCAAAAACATTCAGTACTTC.

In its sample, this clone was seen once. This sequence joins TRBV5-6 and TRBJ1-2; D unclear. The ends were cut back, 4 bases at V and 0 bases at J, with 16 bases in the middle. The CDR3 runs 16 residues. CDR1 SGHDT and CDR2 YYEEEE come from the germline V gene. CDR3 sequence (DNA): TGTGCCAGCAGCCTTGACGGCAGGAGAGCTAACTATGGCTACACCTTC. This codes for CASSLDGRRANYGYTF.

In DNA form, the CDR3 reads TGTGCCAGCAGCTTAGGTCTCAGGGCCGTCGATACGCAGTATTTT. Protein product: CASSLGLRAVDTQYF. This chain connects TRBV11-2 to TRBJ2-3; maybe TRBD1 (5 bases). The CDR3 extends over 15 amino acids. V lost 1 base to trimming and J lost 6 bases, with 14 bases between them. Germline V gives CDR1 SGHAT, CDR2 FQNNGV.